Sequencing of this T cell receptor (beta chain) was carried out in a study of blood T cell repertoires in COVID-19. V was shortened by 4 bases and J by 6 bases, with 15 bases between the two germline ends. The CDR3 covers 13 residues. Germline V lookup: CDR1 SQVTM, CDR2 ANQGSEA. TCRdb's table, derived via immunoSEQ multiplex PCR, lists solely in-frame clones and lacks some. This sample has around 68,000 clones, with roughly 90% found just once. The TCR comes from a human donor in a cohort sampled during active COVID-19. The sample taken for sequencing was peripheral blood. This rearrangement joins TRBV29-1 to TRBJ1-1, with a possible D match to TRBD1 (5 bases). The CDR3 DNA sequence: TGCAGCGTTGTAAGGCAGGGAGGTGCTGAAGCTTTCTTT. Amino acids: CSVVRQGGAEAFF.